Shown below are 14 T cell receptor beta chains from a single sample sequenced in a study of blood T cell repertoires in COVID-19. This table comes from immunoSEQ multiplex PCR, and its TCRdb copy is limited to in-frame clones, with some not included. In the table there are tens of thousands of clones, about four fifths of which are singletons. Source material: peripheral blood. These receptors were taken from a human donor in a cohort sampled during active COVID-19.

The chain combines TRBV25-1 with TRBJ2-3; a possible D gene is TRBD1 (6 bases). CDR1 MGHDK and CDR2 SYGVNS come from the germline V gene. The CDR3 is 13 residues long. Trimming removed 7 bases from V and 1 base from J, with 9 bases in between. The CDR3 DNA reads TGTGCCAGCACGGGACACCGCACAGATACGCAGTATTTT. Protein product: CASTGHRTDTQYF.

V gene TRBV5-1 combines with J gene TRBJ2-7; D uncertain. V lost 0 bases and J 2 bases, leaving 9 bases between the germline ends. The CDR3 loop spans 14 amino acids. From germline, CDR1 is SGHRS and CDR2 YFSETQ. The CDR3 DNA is TGCGCCAGCAGCTTGGTACAGACAACCTACGAGCAGTACTTC. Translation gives CASSLVQTTYEQYF. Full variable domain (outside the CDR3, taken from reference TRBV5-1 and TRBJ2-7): KAGVTQTPRYLIKTRGQQVTLSCSPISGHRSVSWYQQTPGQGLQFLFEYFSETQRNKGNFPGRFSGRQFSNSRSEMNVSTLELGDSALYLCASSLVQTTYEQYFGPGTRLTVT.

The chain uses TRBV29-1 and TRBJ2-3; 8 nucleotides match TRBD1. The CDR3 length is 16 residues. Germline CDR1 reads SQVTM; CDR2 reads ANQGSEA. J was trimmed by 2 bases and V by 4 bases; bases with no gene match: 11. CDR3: CSVGHLDRGNTDTQYF. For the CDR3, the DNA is TGCAGCGTTGGCCACCTAGACAGGGGAAACACAGATACGCAGTATTTT.

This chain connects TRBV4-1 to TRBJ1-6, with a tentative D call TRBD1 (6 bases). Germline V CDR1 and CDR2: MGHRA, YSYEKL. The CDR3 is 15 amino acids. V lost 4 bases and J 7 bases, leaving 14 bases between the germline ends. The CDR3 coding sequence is TGCGCCAGCAGCCCTACAGGGATCGGCAATTCACCCCTCCACTTT. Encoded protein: CASSPTGIGNSPLHF.

CDR3 amino acids: CAMSAEPQNTEAFF. In DNA, the CDR3 is TGTGCCATGTCTGCGGAGCCCCAGAACACTGAAGCTTTCTTT. This chain joins TRBV10-3 and TRBJ1-1; no firm D call. The CDR3 is 14 residues long. Looked up from germline, CDR1 is ENHRY and CDR2 is SYGVKD. Trimming cost V 9 bases and J 1 base, with 15 bases left between them.

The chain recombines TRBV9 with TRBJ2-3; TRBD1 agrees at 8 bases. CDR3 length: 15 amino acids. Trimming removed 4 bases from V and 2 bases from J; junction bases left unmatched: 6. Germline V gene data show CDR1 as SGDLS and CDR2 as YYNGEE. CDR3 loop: CASSPRTGSTDTQYF. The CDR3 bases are TGTGCCAGCAGCCCCCGGACAGGGTCCACAGATACGCAGTATTTT.

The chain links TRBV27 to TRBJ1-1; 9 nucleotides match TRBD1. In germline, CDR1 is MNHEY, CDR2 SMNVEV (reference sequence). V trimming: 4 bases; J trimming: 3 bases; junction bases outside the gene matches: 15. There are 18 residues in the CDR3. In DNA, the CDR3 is TGTGCCAGCAGTTGGTCCCGGGACAGGGTAGCTGGGGACACTGAAGCTTTCTTT. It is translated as CASSWSRDRVAGDTEAFF.

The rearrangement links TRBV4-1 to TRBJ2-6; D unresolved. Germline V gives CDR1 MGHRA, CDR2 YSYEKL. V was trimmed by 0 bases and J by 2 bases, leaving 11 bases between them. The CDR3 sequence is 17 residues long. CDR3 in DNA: TGCGCCAGCAGCCAAGATCCCCCGGGTACTGGGGCCAACGTCCTGACTTTC. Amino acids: CASSQDPPGTGANVLTF.

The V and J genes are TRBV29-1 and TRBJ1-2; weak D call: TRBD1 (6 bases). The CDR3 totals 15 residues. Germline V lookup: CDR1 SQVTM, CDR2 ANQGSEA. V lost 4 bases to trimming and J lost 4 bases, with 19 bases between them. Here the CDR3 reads CSVAWKGELRYGYTF. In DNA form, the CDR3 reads TGCAGCGTTGCTTGGAAGGGGGAACTCCGCTATGGCTACACCTTC.

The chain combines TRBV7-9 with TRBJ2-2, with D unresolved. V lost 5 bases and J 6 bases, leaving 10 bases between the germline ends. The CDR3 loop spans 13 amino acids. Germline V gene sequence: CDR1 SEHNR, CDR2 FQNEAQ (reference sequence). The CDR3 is CASSALNPGELFF. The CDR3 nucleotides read TGTGCCAGCAGCGCACTAAACCCCGGGGAGCTGTTTTTT.

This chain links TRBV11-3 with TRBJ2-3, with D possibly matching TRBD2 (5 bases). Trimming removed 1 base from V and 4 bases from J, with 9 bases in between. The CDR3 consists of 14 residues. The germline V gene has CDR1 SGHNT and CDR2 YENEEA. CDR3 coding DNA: TGTGCCAGCAGCTTAGGAGGGTACCCAGATACGCAGTATTTT. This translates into CASSLGGYPDTQYF.

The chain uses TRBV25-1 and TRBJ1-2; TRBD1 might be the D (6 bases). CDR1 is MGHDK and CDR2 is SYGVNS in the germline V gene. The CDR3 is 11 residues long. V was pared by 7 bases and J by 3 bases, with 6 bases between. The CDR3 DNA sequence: TGTGCCAGCACAGGGGACTATGGCTACACCTTC. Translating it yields CASTGDYGYTF.

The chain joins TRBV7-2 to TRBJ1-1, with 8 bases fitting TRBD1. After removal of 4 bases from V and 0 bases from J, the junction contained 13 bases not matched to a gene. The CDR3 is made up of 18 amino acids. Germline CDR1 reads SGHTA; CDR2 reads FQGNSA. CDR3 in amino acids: CASSSFGTGIFMNTEAFF. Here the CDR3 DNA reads TGTGCCAGCAGCTCTTTCGGGACAGGAATATTCATGAACACTGAAGCTTTCTTT.

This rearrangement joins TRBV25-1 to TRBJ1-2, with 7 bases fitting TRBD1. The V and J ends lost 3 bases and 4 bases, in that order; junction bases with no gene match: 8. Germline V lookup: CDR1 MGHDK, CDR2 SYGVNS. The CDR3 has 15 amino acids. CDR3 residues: CASSDLTGSPYGYTF. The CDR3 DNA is TGTGCCAGCAGTGATTTGACAGGGTCTCCCTATGGCTACACCTTC.